The T cell receptor beta chain described here comes from a study of blood T cell repertoires in COVID-19. Measured with immunoSEQ multiplex PCR; TCRdb has only the in-frame clones, and not every one. The sample lists roughly 160,000 clones; approximately 90% were seen once. Per germline, CDR1 MDHEN and CDR2 SYDVKM. V was clipped by 6 bases and J by 7 bases, with 10 bases between them. There are 13 residues in the CDR3. The sample comprised peripheral blood. The V and J genes are TRBV28 and TRBJ1-6; D is unclear. The receptor's source is a woman aged 70-85 years with COVID-19, enrolled during active disease. The DNA for the CDR3 is TGTGCCAGCAGCCGACCCAGGAATTCACCCCTCCACTTT. Translating it yields CASSRPRNSPLHF.